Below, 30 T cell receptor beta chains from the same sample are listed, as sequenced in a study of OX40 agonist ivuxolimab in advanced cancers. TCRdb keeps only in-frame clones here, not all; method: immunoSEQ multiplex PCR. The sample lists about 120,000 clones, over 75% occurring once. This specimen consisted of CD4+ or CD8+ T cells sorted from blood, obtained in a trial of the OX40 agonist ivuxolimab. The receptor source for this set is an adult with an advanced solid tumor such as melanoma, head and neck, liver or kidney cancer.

Written as DNA, the CDR3 is TGTGCCAGCAGCCGACAACAGGGTGGTGGCGCAGATACGCAGTATTTT. It yields the protein CASSRQQGGGADTQYF. The chain has TRBV7-2 and TRBJ2-3; possible D gene TRBD1, 6 bases. V was trimmed by 5 bases and J by 4 bases, leaving 19 bases between them. CDR1 is SGHTA, CDR2 FQGNSA, per germline. The CDR3 runs to 16 residues.

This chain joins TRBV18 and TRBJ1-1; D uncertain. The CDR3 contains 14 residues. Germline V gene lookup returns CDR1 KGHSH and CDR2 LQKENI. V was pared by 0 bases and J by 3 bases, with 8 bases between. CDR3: CASSPPSGYTEAFF. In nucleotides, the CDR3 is TGTGCCAGCTCACCACCGAGCGGATACACTGAAGCTTTCTTT.

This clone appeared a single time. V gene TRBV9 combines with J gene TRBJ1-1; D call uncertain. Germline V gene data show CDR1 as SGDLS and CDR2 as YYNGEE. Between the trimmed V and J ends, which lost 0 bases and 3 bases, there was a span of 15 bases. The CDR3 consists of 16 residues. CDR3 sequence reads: CASSVGGSADHTEAFF. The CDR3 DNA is TGTGCCAGCAGCGTAGGGGGATCCGCTGATCACACTGAAGCTTTCTTT.

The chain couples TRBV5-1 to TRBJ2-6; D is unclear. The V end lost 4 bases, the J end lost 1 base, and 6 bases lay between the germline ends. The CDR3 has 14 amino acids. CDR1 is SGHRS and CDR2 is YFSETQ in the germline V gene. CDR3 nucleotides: TGCGCCAGCAGCGGCGAATCTGGGGCCAACGTCCTGACTTTC. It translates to CASSGESGANVLTF.

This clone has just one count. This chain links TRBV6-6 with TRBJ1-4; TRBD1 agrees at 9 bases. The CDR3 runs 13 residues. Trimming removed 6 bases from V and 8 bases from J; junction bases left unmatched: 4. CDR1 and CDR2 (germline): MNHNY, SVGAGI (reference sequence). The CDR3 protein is CASRRTGDEKLFF. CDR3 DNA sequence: TGTGCCAGCAGGCGGACAGGGGACGAAAAACTGTTTTTT.

The CDR3 loop reads CASSQQGMIEGYGYTF. Here the CDR3 DNA reads TGTGCCAGCAGCCAGCAGGGGATGATAGAGGGATATGGCTACACCTTC. The J gene is TRBJ1-2, the V gene TRBV4-2, with D perhaps matching TRBD1 (6 bases). The CDR3 length is 16 residues. The V gene's germline CDR1 is LGHNA and CDR2 YNFKEQ. V gave up 3 bases and J gave up 5 bases, with 19 bases separating them.

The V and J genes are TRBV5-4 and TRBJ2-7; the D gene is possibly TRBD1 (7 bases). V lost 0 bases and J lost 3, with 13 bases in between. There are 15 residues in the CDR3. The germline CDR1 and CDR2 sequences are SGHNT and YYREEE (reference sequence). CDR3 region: CASSLGGTVLYEQYF. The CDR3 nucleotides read TGTGCCAGCAGCTTGGGCGGGACAGTACTCTACGAGCAGTACTTC.

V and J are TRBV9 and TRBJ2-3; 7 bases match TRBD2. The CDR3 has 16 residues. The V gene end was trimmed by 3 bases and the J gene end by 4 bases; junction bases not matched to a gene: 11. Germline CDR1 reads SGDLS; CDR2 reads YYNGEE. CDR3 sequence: CASSGQLGGGADTQYF. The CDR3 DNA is TGTGCCAGCAGCGGGCAACTGGGCGGGGGTGCAGATACGCAGTATTTT.

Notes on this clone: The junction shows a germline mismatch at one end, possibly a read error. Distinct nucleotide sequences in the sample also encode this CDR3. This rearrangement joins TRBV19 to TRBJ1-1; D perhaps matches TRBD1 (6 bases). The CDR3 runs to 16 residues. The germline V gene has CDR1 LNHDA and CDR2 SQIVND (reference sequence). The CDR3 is CASSKSPGEGNTEAFF. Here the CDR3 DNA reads TGTGCCAGTAGTAAAAGCCCAGGGGAGGGAAACACTGAAGCCTTCTTT.

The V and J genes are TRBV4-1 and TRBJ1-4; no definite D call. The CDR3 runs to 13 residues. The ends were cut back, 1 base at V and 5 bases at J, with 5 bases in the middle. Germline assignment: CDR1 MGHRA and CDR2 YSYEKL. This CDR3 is CASSQVPNEKLFF. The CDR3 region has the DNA TGCGCCAGCAGCCAAGTCCCCAATGAAAAACTGTTTTTT.

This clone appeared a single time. The CDR3: CASSVRSSLPNTEAFF. CDR3 DNA sequence: TGTGCCAGCAGCGTTCGCTCCTCACTACCGAACACTGAAGCTTTCTTT. The rearrangement uses TRBV5-5 and TRBJ1-1; unclear D gene. The CDR3 covers 16 residues. The germline V gene has CDR1 SGHKS and CDR2 YYEKEE (reference sequence). Trimming stripped 4 bases from V and 1 base from J, with 17 bases between.

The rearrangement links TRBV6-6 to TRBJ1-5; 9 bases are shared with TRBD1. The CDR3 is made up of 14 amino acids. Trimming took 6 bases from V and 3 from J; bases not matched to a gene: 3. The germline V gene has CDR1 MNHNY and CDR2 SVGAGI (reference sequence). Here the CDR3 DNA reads TGTGCCAGCAGGCGGACAGGGGACAATCAGCCCCAGCATTTT. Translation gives CASRRTGDNQPQHF.

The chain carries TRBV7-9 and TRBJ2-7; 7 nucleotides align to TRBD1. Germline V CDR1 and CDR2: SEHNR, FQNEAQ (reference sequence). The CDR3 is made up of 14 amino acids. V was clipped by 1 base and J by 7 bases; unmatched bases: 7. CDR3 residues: CASSLVGGQSEQYF. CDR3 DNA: TGTGCCAGCAGCTTAGTTGGGGGACAGTCTGAGCAGTACTTC.

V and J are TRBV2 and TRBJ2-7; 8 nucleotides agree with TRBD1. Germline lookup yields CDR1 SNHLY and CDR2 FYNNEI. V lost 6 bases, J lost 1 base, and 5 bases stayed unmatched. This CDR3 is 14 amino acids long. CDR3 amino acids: CASSNWTGSYEQYF. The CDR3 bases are TGTGCCAGCAGCAACTGGACAGGGTCCTACGAGCAGTACTTC. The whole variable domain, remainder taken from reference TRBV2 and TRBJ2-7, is EPEVTQTPSHQVTQMGQEVILRCVPISNHLYFYWYRQILGQKVEFLVSFYNNEISEKSEIFDDQFSVERPDGSNFTLKIRSTKLEDSAMYFCASSNWTGSYEQYFGPGTRLTVT.

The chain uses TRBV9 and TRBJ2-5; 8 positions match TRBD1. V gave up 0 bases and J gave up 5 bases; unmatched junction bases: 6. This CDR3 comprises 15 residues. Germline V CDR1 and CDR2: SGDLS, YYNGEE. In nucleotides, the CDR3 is TGTGCCAGCAGCGTAGGCCAGGGGGCAGGGGAGACCCAGTACTTC. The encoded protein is CASSVGQGAGETQYF.

The CDR3 region has the DNA TGTGCCAGTAGTGTCCAGGGGTTGATGGAGACCCAGTACTTC. This codes for CASSVQGLMETQYF. The V gene is TRBV19, the J gene TRBJ2-5; weak D call: TRBD1 (6 bases). The V end lost 5 bases, the J end lost 5 bases, and 15 bases lay between the germline ends. The length of the CDR3 is 14 residues. Per germline, CDR1 LNHDA and CDR2 SQIVND (reference sequence).

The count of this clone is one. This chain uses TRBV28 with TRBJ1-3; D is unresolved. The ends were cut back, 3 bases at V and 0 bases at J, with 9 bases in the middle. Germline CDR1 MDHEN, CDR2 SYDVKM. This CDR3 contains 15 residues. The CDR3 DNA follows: TGTGCCAGCAGTTTGTTACAGAGCTCTGGAAACACCATATATTTT. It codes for CASSLLQSSGNTIYF.

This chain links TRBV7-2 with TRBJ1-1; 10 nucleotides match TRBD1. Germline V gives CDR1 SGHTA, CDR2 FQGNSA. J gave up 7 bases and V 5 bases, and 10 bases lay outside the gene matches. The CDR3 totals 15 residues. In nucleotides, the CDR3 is TGTGCCAGCAGCCGCCGACAGGGGGCGCCGGATGAAGCTTTCTTT. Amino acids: CASSRRQGAPDEAFF.

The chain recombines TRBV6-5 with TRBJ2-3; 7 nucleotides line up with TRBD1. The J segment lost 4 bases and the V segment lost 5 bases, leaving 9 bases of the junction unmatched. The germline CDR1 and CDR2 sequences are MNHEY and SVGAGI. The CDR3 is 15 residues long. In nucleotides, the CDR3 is TGTGCCAGCAGTGTAACAGGGGCCCAGCCAGATACGCAGTATTTT. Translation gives CASSVTGAQPDTQYF.

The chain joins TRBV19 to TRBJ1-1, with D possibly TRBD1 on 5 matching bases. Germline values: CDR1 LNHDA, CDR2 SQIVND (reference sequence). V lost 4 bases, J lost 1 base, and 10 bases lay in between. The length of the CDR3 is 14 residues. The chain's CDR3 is CASSREDRNTEAFF. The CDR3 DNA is TGTGCCAGTAGTAGAGAAGACAGGAACACTGAAGCTTTCTTT.

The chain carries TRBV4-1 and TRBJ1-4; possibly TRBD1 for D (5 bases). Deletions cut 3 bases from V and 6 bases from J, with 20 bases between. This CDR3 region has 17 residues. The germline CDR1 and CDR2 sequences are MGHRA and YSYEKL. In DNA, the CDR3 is TGCGCCAGCAGCCATTCCGAGTTAAGGGGAGGGGATGAAAAACTGTTTTTT. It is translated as CASSHSELRGGDEKLFF.

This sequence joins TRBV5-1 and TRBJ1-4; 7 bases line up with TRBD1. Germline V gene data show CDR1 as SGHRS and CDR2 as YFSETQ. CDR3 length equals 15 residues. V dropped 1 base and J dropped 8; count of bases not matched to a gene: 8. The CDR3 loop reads CASSLLGQSREKLFF. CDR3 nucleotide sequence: TGCGCCAGCAGCTTGCTGGGACAGTCCAGGGAAAAACTGTTTTTT.

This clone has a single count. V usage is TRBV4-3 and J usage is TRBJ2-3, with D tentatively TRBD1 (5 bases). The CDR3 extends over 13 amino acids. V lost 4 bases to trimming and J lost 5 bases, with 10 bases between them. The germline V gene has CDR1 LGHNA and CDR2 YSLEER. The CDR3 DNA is TGCGCCAGCAGCCTCCGAAGGGGAGATACGCAGTATTTT. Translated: CASSLRRGDTQYF.

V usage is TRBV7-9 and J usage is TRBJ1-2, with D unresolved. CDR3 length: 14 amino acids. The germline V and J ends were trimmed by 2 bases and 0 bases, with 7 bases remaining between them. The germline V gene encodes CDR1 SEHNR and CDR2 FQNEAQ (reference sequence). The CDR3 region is CASSLPKPNYGYTF. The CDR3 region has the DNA TGTGCCAGCAGCTTACCCAAACCTAACTATGGCTACACCTTC.

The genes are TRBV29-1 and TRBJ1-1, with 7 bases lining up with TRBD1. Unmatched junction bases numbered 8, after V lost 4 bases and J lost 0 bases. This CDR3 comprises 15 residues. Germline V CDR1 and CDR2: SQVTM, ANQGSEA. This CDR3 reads CSVAGQGGMNTEAFF. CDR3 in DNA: TGCAGCGTTGCGGGGCAGGGGGGAATGAACACTGAAGCTTTCTTT. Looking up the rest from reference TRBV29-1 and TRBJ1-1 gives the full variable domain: SAVISQKPSRDICQRGTSLTIQCQVDSQVTMMFWYRQQPGQSLTLIATANQGSEATYESGFVIDKFPISRPNLTFSTLTVSNMSPEDSSIYLCSVAGQGGMNTEAFFGQGTRLTVV.

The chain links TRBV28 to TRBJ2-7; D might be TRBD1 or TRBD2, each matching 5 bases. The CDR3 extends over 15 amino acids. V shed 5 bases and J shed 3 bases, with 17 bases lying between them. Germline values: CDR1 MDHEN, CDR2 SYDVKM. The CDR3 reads CASSRPGTAFYEQYF. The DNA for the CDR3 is TGTGCCAGCAGTCGACCTGGGACGGCGTTCTACGAGCAGTACTTC.

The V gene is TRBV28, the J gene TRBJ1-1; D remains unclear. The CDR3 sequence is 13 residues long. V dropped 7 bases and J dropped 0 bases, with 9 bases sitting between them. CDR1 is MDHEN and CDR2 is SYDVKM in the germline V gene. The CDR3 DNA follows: TGTGCCAGCAATTTTCAGATGAACACTGAAGCTTTCTTT. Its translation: CASNFQMNTEAFF.

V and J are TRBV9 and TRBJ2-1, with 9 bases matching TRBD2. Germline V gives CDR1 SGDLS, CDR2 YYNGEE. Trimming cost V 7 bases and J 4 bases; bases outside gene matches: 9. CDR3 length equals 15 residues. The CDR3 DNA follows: TGTGCCAGCCGGGCTAGCGGGGCCCAGTACAATGAGCAGTTCTTC. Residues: CASRASGAQYNEQFF.

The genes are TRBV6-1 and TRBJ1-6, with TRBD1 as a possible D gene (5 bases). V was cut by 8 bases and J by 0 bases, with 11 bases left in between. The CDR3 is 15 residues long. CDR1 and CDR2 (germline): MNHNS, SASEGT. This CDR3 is CASGGESSYNSPLHF. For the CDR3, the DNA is TGTGCCAGCGGGGGGGAGAGCTCCTATAATTCACCCCTCCACTTT.

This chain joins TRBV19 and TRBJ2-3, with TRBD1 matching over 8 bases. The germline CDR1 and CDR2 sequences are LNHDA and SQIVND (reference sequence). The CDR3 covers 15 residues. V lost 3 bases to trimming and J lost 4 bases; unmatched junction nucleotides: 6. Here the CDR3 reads CASSMGRGRADTQYF. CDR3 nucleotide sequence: TGTGCCAGTAGTATGGGCAGGGGGCGCGCAGATACGCAGTATTTT.